This TCR beta chain was sequenced during a study of T cell clonality in common variable immunodeficiency. Profiled with immunoSEQ multiplex PCR; TCRdb holds only in-frame clones, not every one. This sample includes around 50,000 clones with no singletons; its ten biggest clones take up approximately 6.2%. At least ten counts were recorded for this clone. Donors gave roughly 5 to 9 ml heparinized peripheral whole blood. Material: peripheral blood mononuclear cells. The sequence was collected from a person between 18 and 75 years old in good health.

CDR3: CASSIRQGGTETQYF. The sequenced part of the CDR3 DNA is TGTGCCAGCAGCATACGACAGGGGGGCACAGAGACC. This chain joins TRBV9 and TRBJ2-5; TRBD1 aligns across 9 bases. The DNA ends 3 residues before the CDR3 does, and the rest of the CDR3 is filled in from the germline J gene. CDR1 and CDR2 from the germline V gene are SGDLS and YYNGEE. The CDR3 is 15 amino acids. V lost 4 bases, J lost 4 bases, and 8 bases stayed unmatched.